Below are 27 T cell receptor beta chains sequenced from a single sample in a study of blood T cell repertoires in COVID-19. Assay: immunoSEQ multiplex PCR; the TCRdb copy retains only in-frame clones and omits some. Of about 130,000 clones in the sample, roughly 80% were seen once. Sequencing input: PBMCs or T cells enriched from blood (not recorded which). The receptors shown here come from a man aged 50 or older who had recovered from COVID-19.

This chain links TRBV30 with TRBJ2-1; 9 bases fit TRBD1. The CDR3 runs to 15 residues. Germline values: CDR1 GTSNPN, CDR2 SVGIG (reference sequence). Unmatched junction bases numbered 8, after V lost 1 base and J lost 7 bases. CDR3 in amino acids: CAWSERPTGGNEQFF. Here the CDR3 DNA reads TGTGCCTGGAGTGAACGCCCGACAGGGGGGAATGAGCAGTTCTTC.

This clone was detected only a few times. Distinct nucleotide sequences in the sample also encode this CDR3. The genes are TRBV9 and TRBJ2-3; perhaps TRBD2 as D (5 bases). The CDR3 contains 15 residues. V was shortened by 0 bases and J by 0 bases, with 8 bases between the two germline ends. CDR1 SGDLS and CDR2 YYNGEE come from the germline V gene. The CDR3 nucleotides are TGTGCCAGCAGCGTAGCTCCGGGGAGCACAGATACGCAGTATTTT. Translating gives CASSVAPGSTDTQYF.

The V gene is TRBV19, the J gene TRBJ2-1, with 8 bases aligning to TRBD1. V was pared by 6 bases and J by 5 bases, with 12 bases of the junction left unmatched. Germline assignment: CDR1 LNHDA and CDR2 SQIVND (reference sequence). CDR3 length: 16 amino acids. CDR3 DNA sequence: TGTGCCAGTAGGCGAACCGGGACAGGACCCCACAATGAGCAGTTCTTC. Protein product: CASRRTGTGPHNEQFF. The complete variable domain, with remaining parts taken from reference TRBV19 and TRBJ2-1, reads DGGITQSPKYLFRKEGQNVTLSCEQNLNHDAMYWYRQDPGQGLRLIYYSQIVNDFQKGDIAEGYSVSREKKESFPLTVTSAQKNPTAFYLCASRRTGTGPHNEQFFGPGTRLTVL.

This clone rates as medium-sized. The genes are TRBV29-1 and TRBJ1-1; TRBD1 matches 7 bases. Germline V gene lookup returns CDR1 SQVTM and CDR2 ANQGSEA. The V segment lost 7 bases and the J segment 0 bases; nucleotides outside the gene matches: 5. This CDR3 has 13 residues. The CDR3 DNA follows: TGCAGCGCCACGACAGGGTTGAACACTGAAGCTTTCTTT. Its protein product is CSATTGLNTEAFF.

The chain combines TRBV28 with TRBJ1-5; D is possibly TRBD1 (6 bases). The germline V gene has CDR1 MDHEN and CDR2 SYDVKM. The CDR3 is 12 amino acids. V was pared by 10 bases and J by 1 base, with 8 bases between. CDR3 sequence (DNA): TGTGCCATCCAGGGGAGCAATCAGCCCCAGCATTTT. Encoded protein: CAIQGSNQPQHF.

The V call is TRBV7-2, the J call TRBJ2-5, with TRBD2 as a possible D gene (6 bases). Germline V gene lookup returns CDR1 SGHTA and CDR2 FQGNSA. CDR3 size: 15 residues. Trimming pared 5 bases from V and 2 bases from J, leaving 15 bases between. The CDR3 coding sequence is TGTGCCAGCAGCGACCAAGCGGGCCCTCAAGAGACCCAGTACTTC. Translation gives CASSDQAGPQETQYF. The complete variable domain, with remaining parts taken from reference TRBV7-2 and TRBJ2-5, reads GAGVSQSPSNKVTEKGKDVELRCDPISGHTALYWYRQSLGQGLEFLIYFQGNSAPDKSGLPSDRFSAERTGGSVSTLTIQRTQQEDSAVYLCASSDQAGPQETQYFGPGTRLLVL.

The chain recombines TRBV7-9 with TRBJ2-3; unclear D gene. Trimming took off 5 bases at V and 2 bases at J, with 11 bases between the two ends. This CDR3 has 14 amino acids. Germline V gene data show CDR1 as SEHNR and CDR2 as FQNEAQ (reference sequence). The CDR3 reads CASSPWSVTDTQYF. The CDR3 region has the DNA TGTGCCAGCAGCCCCTGGAGCGTCACAGATACGCAGTATTTT.

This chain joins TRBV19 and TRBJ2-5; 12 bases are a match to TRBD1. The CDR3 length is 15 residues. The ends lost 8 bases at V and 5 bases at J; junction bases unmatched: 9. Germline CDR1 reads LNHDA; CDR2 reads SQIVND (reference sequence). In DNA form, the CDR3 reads TGTGCCAGTGGCCTCGGGACAGGGGGCTCGGAGACCCAGTACTTC. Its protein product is CASGLGTGGSETQYF.

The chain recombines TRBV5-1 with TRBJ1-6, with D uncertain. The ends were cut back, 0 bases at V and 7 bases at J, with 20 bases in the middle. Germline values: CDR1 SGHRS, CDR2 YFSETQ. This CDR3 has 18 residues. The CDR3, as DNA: TGCGCCAGCAGCTTGGAGCAGCTTCGAGCAGGCAGGAATTCACCCCTCCACTTT. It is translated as CASSLEQLRAGRNSPLHF.

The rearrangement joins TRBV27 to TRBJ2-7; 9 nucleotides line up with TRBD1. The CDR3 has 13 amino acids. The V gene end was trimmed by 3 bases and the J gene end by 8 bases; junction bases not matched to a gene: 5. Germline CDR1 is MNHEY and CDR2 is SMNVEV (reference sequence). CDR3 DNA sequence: TGTGCCAGCAGTTTTACGGGACAGGGTAAGCAGTACTTC. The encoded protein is CASSFTGQGKQYF.

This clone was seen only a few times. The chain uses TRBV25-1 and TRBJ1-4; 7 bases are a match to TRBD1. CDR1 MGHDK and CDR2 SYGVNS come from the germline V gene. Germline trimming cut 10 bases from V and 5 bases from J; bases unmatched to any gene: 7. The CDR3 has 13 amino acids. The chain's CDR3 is CATKGAGNEKLFF. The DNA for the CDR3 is TGTGCCACGAAGGGGGCTGGGAATGAAAAACTGTTTTTT. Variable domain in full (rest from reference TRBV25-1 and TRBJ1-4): EADIYQTPRYLVIGTGKKITLECSQTMGHDKMYWYQQDPGMELHLIHYSYGVNSTEKGDLSSESTVSRIRTEHFPLTLESARPSHTSQYLCATKGAGNEKLFFGSGTQLSVL.

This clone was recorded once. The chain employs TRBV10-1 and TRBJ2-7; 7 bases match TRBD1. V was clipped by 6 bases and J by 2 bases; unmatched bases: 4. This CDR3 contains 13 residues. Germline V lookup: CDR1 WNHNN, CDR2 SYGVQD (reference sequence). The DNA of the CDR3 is TGCGCCAGCAGCAAACAGGGGACCTACGAGCAGTACTTC. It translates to CASSKQGTYEQYF.

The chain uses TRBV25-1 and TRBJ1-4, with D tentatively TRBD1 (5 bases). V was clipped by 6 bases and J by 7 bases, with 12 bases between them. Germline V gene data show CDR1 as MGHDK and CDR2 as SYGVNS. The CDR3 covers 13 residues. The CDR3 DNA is TGTGCCAGCAGGTTCGGGGGAGGTGAAAAACTGTTTTTT. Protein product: CASRFGGGEKLFF. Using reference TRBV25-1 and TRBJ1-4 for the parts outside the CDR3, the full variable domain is EADIYQTPRYLVIGTGKKITLECSQTMGHDKMYWYQQDPGMELHLIHYSYGVNSTEKGDLSSESTVSRIRTEHFPLTLESARPSHTSQYLCASRFGGGEKLFFGSGTQLSVL.

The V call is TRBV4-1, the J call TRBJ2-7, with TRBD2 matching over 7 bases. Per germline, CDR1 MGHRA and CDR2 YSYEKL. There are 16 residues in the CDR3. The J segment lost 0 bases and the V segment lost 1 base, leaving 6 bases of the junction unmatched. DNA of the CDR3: TGCGCCAGCAGCCAAGGGGCTAGCGGTAACTCCTACGAGCAGTACTTC. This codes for CASSQGASGNSYEQYF.

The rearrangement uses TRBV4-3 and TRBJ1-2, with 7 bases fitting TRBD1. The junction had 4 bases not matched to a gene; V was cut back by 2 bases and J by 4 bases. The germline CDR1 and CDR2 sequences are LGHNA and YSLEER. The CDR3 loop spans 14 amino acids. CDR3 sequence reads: CASSQQGTVYGYTF. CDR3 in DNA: TGCGCCAGCAGCCAACAAGGGACAGTCTATGGCTACACCTTC.

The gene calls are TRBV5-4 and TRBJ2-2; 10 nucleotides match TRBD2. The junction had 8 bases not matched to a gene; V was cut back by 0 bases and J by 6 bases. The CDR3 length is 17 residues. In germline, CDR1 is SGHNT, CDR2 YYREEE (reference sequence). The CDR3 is CASSLGLAGANSGELFF. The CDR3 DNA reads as TGTGCCAGCAGCTTGGGGCTAGCGGGGGCAAACTCCGGGGAGCTGTTTTTT.

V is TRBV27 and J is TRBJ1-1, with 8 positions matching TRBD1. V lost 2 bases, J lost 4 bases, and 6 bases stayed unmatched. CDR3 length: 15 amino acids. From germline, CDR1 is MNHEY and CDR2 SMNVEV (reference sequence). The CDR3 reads CASSLRTGFGTEAFF. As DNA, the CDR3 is TGTGCCAGCAGTTTAAGGACAGGGTTCGGCACTGAAGCTTTCTTT.

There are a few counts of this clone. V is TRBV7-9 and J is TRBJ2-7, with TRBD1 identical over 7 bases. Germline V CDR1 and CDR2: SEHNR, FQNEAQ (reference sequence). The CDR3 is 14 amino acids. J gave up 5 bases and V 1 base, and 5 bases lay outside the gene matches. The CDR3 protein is CASSLEGGRDEQYF. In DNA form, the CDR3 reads TGTGCCAGCAGCTTAGAAGGGGGCAGAGACGAGCAGTACTTC.

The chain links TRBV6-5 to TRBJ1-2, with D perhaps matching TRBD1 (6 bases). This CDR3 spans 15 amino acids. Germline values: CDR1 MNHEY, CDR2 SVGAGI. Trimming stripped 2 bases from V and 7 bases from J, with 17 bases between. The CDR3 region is CASSYPQQGLFGYTF. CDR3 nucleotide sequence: TGTGCCAGCAGTTACCCCCAACAGGGTCTATTTGGCTACACCTTC.

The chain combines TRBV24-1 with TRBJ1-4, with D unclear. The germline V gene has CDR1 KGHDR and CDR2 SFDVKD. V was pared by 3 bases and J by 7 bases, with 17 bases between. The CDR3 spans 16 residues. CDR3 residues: CATSDTSRLKLEKLFF. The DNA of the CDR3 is TGTGCCACCAGTGATACCTCCAGGTTGAAACTTGAAAAACTGTTTTTT.

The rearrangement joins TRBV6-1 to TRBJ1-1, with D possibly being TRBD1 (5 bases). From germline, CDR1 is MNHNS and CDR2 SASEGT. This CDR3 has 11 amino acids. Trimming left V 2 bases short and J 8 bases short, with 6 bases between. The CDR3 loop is CASSEQGEAFF. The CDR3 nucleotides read TGTGCCAGCAGTGAACAGGGAGAAGCTTTCTTT.

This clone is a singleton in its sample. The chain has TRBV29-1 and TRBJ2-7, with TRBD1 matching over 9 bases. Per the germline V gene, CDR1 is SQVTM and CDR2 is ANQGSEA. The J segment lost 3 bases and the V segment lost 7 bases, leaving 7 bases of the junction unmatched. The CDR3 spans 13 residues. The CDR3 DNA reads TGCAGCGCCGCGACAGGGGGGGTCTACGAGCAGTACTTC. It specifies CSAATGGVYEQYF.

This chain's CDR3 is CASSVGGQLSYEQYF. For the CDR3, the DNA is TGTGCCAGCAGCGTAGGGGGACAGCTCTCCTACGAGCAGTACTTC. This chain links TRBV9 with TRBJ2-7; 7 nucleotides match TRBD1. The CDR3 sequence is 15 residues long. Germline V gene sequence: CDR1 SGDLS, CDR2 YYNGEE. The V and J ends lost 0 bases and 0 bases, in that order; junction bases with no gene match: 3.

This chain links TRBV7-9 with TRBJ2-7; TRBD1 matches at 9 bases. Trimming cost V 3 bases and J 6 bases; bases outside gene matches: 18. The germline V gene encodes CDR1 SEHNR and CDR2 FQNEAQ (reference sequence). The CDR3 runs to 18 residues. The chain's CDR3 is CASSFKRQGGTVWSEQYF. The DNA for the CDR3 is TGTGCCAGCAGCTTTAAGAGACAGGGGGGGACCGTTTGGTCCGAGCAGTACTTC.

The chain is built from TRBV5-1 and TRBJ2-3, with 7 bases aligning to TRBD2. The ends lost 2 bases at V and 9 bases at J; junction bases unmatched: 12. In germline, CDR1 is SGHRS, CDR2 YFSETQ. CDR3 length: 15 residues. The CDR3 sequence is CASSFSVGGEGTQYF. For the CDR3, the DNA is TGCGCCAGCAGCTTTTCGGTCGGCGGGGAGGGGACGCAGTATTTT. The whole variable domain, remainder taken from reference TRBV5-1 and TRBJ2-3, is KAGVTQTPRYLIKTRGQQVTLSCSPISGHRSVSWYQQTPGQGLQFLFEYFSETQRNKGNFPGRFSGRQFSNSRSEMNVSTLELGDSALYLCASSFSVGGEGTQYFGPGTRLTVL.

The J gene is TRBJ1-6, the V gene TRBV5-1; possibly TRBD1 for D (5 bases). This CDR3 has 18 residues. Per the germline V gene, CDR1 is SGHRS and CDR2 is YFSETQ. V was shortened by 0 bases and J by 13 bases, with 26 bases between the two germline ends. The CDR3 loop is CASSLEGRGKHQVGPLHF. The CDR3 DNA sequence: TGCGCCAGCAGCTTGGAAGGGCGGGGGAAACATCAGGTAGGTCCCCTCCACTTT. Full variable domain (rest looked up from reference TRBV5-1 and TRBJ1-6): KAGVTQTPRYLIKTRGQQVTLSCSPISGHRSVSWYQQTPGQGLQFLFEYFSETQRNKGNFPGRFSGRQFSNSRSEMNVSTLELGDSALYLCASSLEGRGKHQVGPLHFGNGTRLTVT.

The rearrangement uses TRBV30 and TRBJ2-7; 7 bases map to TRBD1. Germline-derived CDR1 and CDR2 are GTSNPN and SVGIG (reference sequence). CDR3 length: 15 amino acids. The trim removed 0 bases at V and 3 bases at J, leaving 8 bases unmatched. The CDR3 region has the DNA TGTGCCTGGAGTGTACCGCCGGGACAGAACTACGAGCAGTACTTC. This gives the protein CAWSVPPGQNYEQYF.